This TCR beta chain was retrieved from a study of cytotoxic CD8 clonotypes in ibrutinib-treated CLL. The J segment lost 6 bases and the V segment lost 3 bases, leaving 6 bases of the junction unmatched. This CDR3 has 14 residues. Germline lookup yields CDR1 SGHVS and CDR2 FNYEAQ. This table comes from immunoSEQ multiplex PCR, and its TCRdb copy is limited to in-frame clones, with some not included. In the table there are around 330,000 clones, roughly 67% of which are singletons. The receptor comes from a human donor with chronic lymphocytic leukemia. This specimen consisted of PBMCs, obtained after 36 months of ibrutinib treatment. The chain combines TRBV7-6 with TRBJ2-3; the match to TRBD2 covers 7 bases. The CDR3 region is CASSFGSGPDTQYF. DNA for the CDR3: TGTGCCAGCAGCTTTGGTAGCGGGCCCGATACGCAGTATTTT.